The rows below give T cell receptor beta chains drawn from one sample of a study of blood T cell repertoires in COVID-19. Produced via immunoSEQ multiplex PCR; TCRdb's table is partial and in-frame only. The top ten hold less than 8.5% of the sample, which has roughly 120,000 clones, 70% to 90% seen once. The sequenced material came from peripheral blood. The receptors come from a woman aged 70-85 years who had recovered from COVID-19. The CDR3 runs from the conserved cysteine through the conserved F or W. D genes are given only for firm matches. The size field is filled for only some rows; it gives once, few, many or a size class.

.	15	TRBJ1-5	TRBV28	.	TGTGCCAGCAGTATTGCCCGGGCGGGGAGTCAGCCCCAGCATTTT	CASSIARAGSQPQHF
.	14	TRBJ2-3	TRBV5-4	.	TGTGCCAGCAGCTACAGCGGCTCCACAGATACGCAGTATTTT	CASSYSGSTDTQYF
few	14	TRBJ2-7	TRBV18	.	TGTGCCAGCTCACCATCTCAGGAACTCTACGAGCAGTACTTC	CASSPSQELYEQYF
.	15	TRBJ2-7	TRBV2	TRBD2	TGTGCCAGCAGTGAAGCAGGAGCGGGAGCCTACGAGCAGTACTTC	CASSEAGAGAYEQYF
.	13	TRBJ1-1	TRBV11-3	.	TGTGCCAGCAGCTTGAGGAAGAACACTGAAGCTTTCTTT	CASSLRKNTEAFF
.	15	TRBJ2-7	TRBV28	TRBD1	TGTGCCAGCAGTTCTGGGGGACAGGGTGTGGGCGAGCAGTACTTC	CASSSGGQGVGEQYF
.	13	TRBJ2-3	TRBV7-8	.	TGTGCCAGCAGCTTATACAGGACAGATACGCAGTATTTT	CASSLYRTDTQYF
.	12	TRBJ2-1	TRBV18	.	TGTGCCAGCTCACCATCGTACAATGAGCAGTTCTTC	CASSPSYNEQFF
.	14	TRBJ2-5	TRBV5-6	TRBD2	TGTGCCAGCCTGGGTCGGGGGGGCGAAGAGACCCAGTACTTC	CASLGRGGEETQYF
few	11	TRBJ2-3	TRBV30	.	TGTGCCTTCCCACGGGGGGATACGCAGTATTTT	CAFPRGDTQYF
.	15	TRBJ2-4	TRBV28	TRBD1	TGTGCCAGCAGTGGACAGGGGAGCCTTAAAAACATTCAGTACTTC	CASSGQGSLKNIQYF
.	16	TRBJ2-5	TRBV19	TRBD2	TGTGCCAGTAGTCTTGGGACTACCAGCGAGGGGGAGACCCAGTACTTC	CASSLGTTSEGETQYF
once	15	TRBJ2-2	TRBV24-1	TRBD2	TGTGCCACCAGTGTTCCTAGCGGGAGTCCCGGGGAGCTGTTTTTT	CATSVPSGSPGELFF
.	13	TRBJ1-1	TRBV19	TRBD1	TGTGCCAGTATCCAAGACAGGGGAACTGAAGCTTTCTTT	CASIQDRGTEAFF
.	16	TRBJ2-6	TRBV5-1	TRBD1	TGCGTCAGCAGCCGGGACAGGGGCTCTGGGGCCAACGTCCTGACTTTC	CVSSRDRGSGANVLTF
.	13	TRBJ1-2	TRBV28	.	TGTGCCAGCAGTCTCAGGGCTAACTATGGCTACACCTTC	CASSLRANYGYTF
.	14	TRBJ1-4	TRBV5-1	.	TGCGCCAGCAGCATCGGGACACCTAATGAAAAACTGTTTTTT	CASSIGTPNEKLFF
.	16	TRBJ2-3	TRBV7-9	.	TGTGCCAGCAGCTCCCGTCGAGCAGGTCGTATAGATACGCAGTATTTT	CASSSRRAGRIDTQYF
.	15	TRBJ1-2	TRBV7-9	TRBD1	TGTGCCAGCAGCCCCCTCAGGGGGCCTACCTATGGCTACACCTTC	CASSPLRGPTYGYTF
.	13	TRBJ1-5	TRBV20-1	.	TGCAGTGCTAGTCCCGAGGGTGGTCAGCCCCAGCATTTT	CSASPEGGQPQHF